This passage covers 24 T cell receptor beta chains from one sample sequenced in a study of beta chain features in type 1 diabetes. cDNA synthesis used the whole RNA isolate, giving expressed TCRB sequences. Sequenced by immunoSEQ multiplex PCR; TCRdb stores in-frame clones only, minus some. The repertoire consists of 200,000 to 250,000 clones, with 9.6% occurring once and the leading ten covering 0.03% to 0.04%. The sequencing input was naive CD4+ T cells from blood. These receptors were collected from a woman under 30 in good health.

The chain has TRBV5-1 and TRBJ2-1, with 15 bases aligning to TRBD2. Germline CDR1 reads SGHRS; CDR2 reads YFSETQ. J was trimmed by 6 bases and V by 4 bases; bases with no gene match: 11. The CDR3 contains 18 residues. CDR3 sequence (DNA): TGCGCCAGCAGCACCGGGACTAGCGGGGGGACATGGGGCAATGAGCAGTTCTTC. Translated, it gives CASSTGTSGGTWGNEQFF.

This clone showed up just a few times. The V call is TRBV29-1, the J call TRBJ2-1, with unresolved D. The CDR3 is 14 amino acids. Germline CDR1 SQVTM, CDR2 ANQGSEA. The V and J ends lost 5 bases and 0 bases respectively, with 11 bases between them. The CDR3 is CSVFNPSSYNEQFF. The CDR3 DNA is TGCAGCGTTTTTAACCCTAGCTCCTACAATGAGCAGTTCTTC.

Only a few counts were recorded for this clone. This chain links TRBV7-3 with TRBJ2-3; 12 nucleotides match TRBD2. The CDR3 spans 17 residues. The ends lost 4 bases at V and 7 bases at J; junction bases unmatched: 12. The germline V gene encodes CDR1 SGHTA and CDR2 FQGTGA. CDR3 in amino acids: CASSYRTSGDLGHTQYF. CDR3 bases: TGTGCCAGCAGCTACCGGACTAGCGGGGATCTCGGGCATACGCAGTATTTT.

This rearrangement joins TRBV5-1 to TRBJ2-5; D perhaps matches TRBD1 (6 bases). The CDR3 is made up of 16 amino acids. Germline V gives CDR1 SGHRS, CDR2 YFSETQ. Trimming stripped 3 bases from V and 3 bases from J, with 18 bases between. The DNA of the CDR3 is TGCGCCAGCAGCTGGCAGCCTACAGGGTACGAAGAGACCCAGTACTTC. Residues: CASSWQPTGYEETQYF.

The V and J genes are TRBV11-2 and TRBJ1-1; no clear D gene. The CDR3 spans 13 residues. Per germline, CDR1 SGHAT and CDR2 FQNNGV. With 3 bases removed from V and 2 bases from J, the gap between germline ends came to 7 bases. CDR3 coding DNA: TGTGCCAGCAGCTTTACGGGAAACACTGAAGCTTTCTTT. It is translated as CASSFTGNTEAFF.

This clone has just a few counts. The rearrangement joins TRBV30 to TRBJ1-2, with D maybe TRBD1 (5 bases). The germline CDR1 and CDR2 sequences are GTSNPN and SVGIG (reference sequence). The CDR3 is 14 amino acids. The V and J ends lost 0 bases and 1 base respectively, with 9 bases between them. CDR3 in amino acids: CAWSVRGVNYGYTF. The CDR3 DNA reads TGTGCCTGGAGTGTACGGGGGGTTAACTATGGCTACACCTTC. The variable domain in full, with the rest retrieved from reference TRBV30 and TRBJ1-2, is SQTIHQWPATLVQPVGSPLSLECTVEGTSNPNLYWYRQAAGRGLQLLFYSVGIGQISSEVPQNLSASRPQDRQFILSSKKLLLSDSGFYLCAWSVRGVNYGYTFGSGTRLTVV.

The chain carries TRBV6-4 and TRBJ2-7; a weak D match, TRBD1 (6 bases). Germline loops: CDR1 MRHNA, CDR2 SNTAGT. Between the trimmed V and J ends, which lost 6 bases and 5 bases, there was a span of 29 bases. CDR3 length: 18 residues. CDR3 in amino acids: CASSGTYGTEVKDHEQYF. CDR3 coding DNA: TGTGCCAGCAGCGGGACATACGGAACGGAGGTAAAAGACCACGAGCAGTACTTC.

The chain carries TRBV27 and TRBJ1-1, with D maybe TRBD1 (6 bases). Germline lookup yields CDR1 MNHEY and CDR2 SMNVEV (reference sequence). The CDR3 sequence is 13 residues long. Trimming cost V 5 bases and J 6 bases, with 13 bases left between them. DNA for the CDR3: TGTGCCAGCAGTAACAGGGCAGGGGCTGAAGCTTTCTTT. This gives the protein CASSNRAGAEAFF.

This clone showed up just a few times. This chain joins TRBV5-1 and TRBJ2-3, with D possibly TRBD1 on 6 matching bases. V was pared by 9 bases and J by 0 bases, with 14 bases between. Germline V gene sequence: CDR1 SGHRS, CDR2 YFSETQ. This CDR3 region has 14 residues. This CDR3 reads CATRTATSTDTQYF. The CDR3, as DNA: TGCGCCACAAGGACAGCTACTAGCACAGATACGCAGTATTTT.

The CDR3 coding sequence is TGTGCCAGTAAATACAGGGGAAACACTGAAGCTTTCTTT. It encodes CASKYRGNTEAFF. The gene calls are TRBV19 and TRBJ1-1, with TRBD1 matching over 7 bases. The CDR3 extends over 13 amino acids. V gave up 7 bases and J gave up 2 bases; unmatched junction bases: 4. Germline-derived CDR1 and CDR2 are LNHDA and SQIVND (reference sequence).

The chain uses TRBV10-3 and TRBJ2-3, with D possibly TRBD2 on 7 matching bases. The CDR3 covers 16 residues. V dropped 1 base and J dropped 0 bases, with 11 bases sitting between them. Germline V gene lookup returns CDR1 ENHRY and CDR2 SYGVKD. CDR3 loop: CAISEWGGGSTDTQYF. The CDR3 DNA sequence: TGTGCCATCAGTGAGTGGGGCGGGGGCAGCACAGATACGCAGTATTTT.

This clone was found a few times. The chain carries TRBV5-1 and TRBJ1-2; unclear D gene. Germline CDR1 SGHRS, CDR2 YFSETQ. The V end was cut by 2 bases, the J end by 4 bases, with 12 bases between. CDR3 size: 14 residues. CDR3 in amino acids: CASSFEVMGYGYTF. CDR3 DNA: TGCGCCAGCAGCTTTGAGGTGATGGGCTATGGCTACACCTTC. The full variable domain, rest sourced from reference TRBV5-1 and TRBJ1-2, is KAGVTQTPRYLIKTRGQQVTLSCSPISGHRSVSWYQQTPGQGLQFLFEYFSETQRNKGNFPGRFSGRQFSNSRSEMNVSTLELGDSALYLCASSFEVMGYGYTFGSGTRLTVV.

The chain joins TRBV2 to TRBJ2-5; 10 nucleotides agree with TRBD2. The germline gives CDR1 SNHLY, CDR2 FYNNEI. This CDR3 has 14 amino acids. V gave up 5 bases and J gave up 5 bases; unmatched junction bases: 5. The DNA of the CDR3 is TGTGCCAGCAGTCCCGGGACTAGCGTCGAGACCCAGTACTTC. Residues: CASSPGTSVETQYF.

The chain recombines TRBV10-3 with TRBJ2-1; 13 bases line up with TRBD2. With 6 bases clipped from V and 5 bases from J, the junction kept 10 bases outside the gene matches. This CDR3 has 17 residues. Germline V CDR1 and CDR2: ENHRY, SYGVKD. DNA for the CDR3: TGTGCCATCAGAGGGACTAGCGGGGAGAGTTCGGACAATGAGCAGTTCTTC. This codes for CAIRGTSGESSDNEQFF.

This clone appeared a few times. This chain uses TRBV15 with TRBJ2-1; 11 bases align to TRBD2. The CDR3 spans 15 residues. V lost 6 bases and J lost 6; bases outside the gene matches: 7. Germline V lookup: CDR1 LNHNV, CDR2 YYDKDF (reference sequence). CDR3 sequence reads: CATSYSGGALNEQFF. The CDR3 region has the DNA TGTGCCACCAGTTATAGCGGGGGGGCACTCAATGAGCAGTTCTTC.

This chain joins TRBV5-1 and TRBJ2-3; D is perhaps TRBD1 (6 bases). The CDR3 has 14 amino acids. V gave up 3 bases and J gave up 3 bases, with 11 bases separating them. Germline CDR1 and CDR2: SGHRS and YFSETQ. The CDR3 protein is CASSSGTTTDTQYF. The CDR3 DNA reads TGCGCCAGCAGCTCCGGGACAACGACAGATACGCAGTATTTT. Full variable domain (outside the CDR3, taken from reference TRBV5-1 and TRBJ2-3): KAGVTQTPRYLIKTRGQQVTLSCSPISGHRSVSWYQQTPGQGLQFLFEYFSETQRNKGNFPGRFSGRQFSNSRSEMNVSTLELGDSALYLCASSSGTTTDTQYFGPGTRLTVL.

The genes are TRBV1 and TRBJ2-3; TRBD2 reflects the table's D call only, with no check against the DNA. TRBV1 is classified as a pseudogene. This CDR3 has 18 amino acids. The CDR3, as DNA: TGCACCAGCAGCCAGTACAACAGGCGCGGGACTAGCACAGATACGCAGTATTTT. It translates to CTSSQYNRRGTSTDTQYF.

The chain is built from TRBV5-6 and TRBJ2-1; the D gene is possibly TRBD1 (5 bases). Germline values: CDR1 SGHDT, CDR2 YYEEEE. The length of the CDR3 is 17 residues. V lost 2 bases to trimming and J lost 4 bases, with 19 bases between them. The CDR3 loop reads CASSFPPYRRPYNEQFF. The CDR3 DNA is TGTGCCAGCAGCTTTCCCCCCTACAGGCGCCCTTACAATGAGCAGTTCTTC.

The V and J genes are TRBV18 and TRBJ1-1, with D perhaps matching TRBD1 (6 bases). V was clipped by 1 base and J by 3 bases, with 12 bases between them. This CDR3 spans 15 amino acids. CDR1 and CDR2 (germline): KGHSH, LQKENI. The CDR3 protein is CASSPLGQDDTEAFF. As DNA, the CDR3 is TGTGCCAGCTCACCACTGGGACAAGACGACACTGAAGCTTTCTTT.

The genes are TRBV7-2 and TRBJ2-1; 8 nucleotides match TRBD2. Per germline, CDR1 SGHTA and CDR2 FQGNSA. The CDR3 sequence is 14 residues long. The trim removed 6 bases at V and 8 bases at J, leaving 9 bases unmatched. CDR3 sequence reads: CASRRGGTQHEQFF. The CDR3 nucleotides are TGTGCCAGCAGACGGGGGGGGACACAACATGAGCAGTTCTTC. The whole variable domain, filled in from reference TRBV7-2 and TRBJ2-1, reads GAGVSQSPSNKVTEKGKDVELRCDPISGHTALYWYRQSLGQGLEFLIYFQGNSAPDKSGLPSDRFSAERTGGSVSTLTIQRTQQEDSAVYLCASRRGGTQHEQFFGPGTRLTVL.

In this sample, this clone turned up a few times. The rearrangement uses TRBV14 and TRBJ2-1; tentatively, D is TRBD1 (6 bases). Trimming took 3 bases from V and 9 from J, leaving 15 bases between them. Per germline, CDR1 SGHDN and CDR2 FVKESK. The CDR3 is 14 residues long. This CDR3 is CASSQKLGAGEQFF. The CDR3 DNA reads as TGTGCCAGCAGCCAGAAGTTGGGGGCAGGTGAGCAGTTCTTC.

Only a few counts were recorded for this clone. The chain has TRBV5-6 and TRBJ1-5; TRBD1 aligns across 7 bases. The CDR3 covers 13 residues. CDR1 SGHDT and CDR2 YYEEEE come from the germline V gene. V was pared by 7 bases and J by 7 bases, with 8 bases of the junction left unmatched. CDR3 sequence reads: CASGSGGRQPQHF. DNA of the CDR3: TGTGCCAGCGGGTCAGGGGGTAGACAGCCCCAGCATTTT.

This clone was observed a few times. The rearrangement uses TRBV15 and TRBJ2-2, with 10 bases lining up with TRBD2. This CDR3 region has 15 residues. The V gene end was trimmed by 8 bases and the J gene end by 7 bases; junction bases not matched to a gene: 10. Germline CDR1 is LNHNV and CDR2 is YYDKDF (reference sequence). As DNA, the CDR3 is TGTGCCACCGCCTTGCCTAGCGGGGGCCACGGGGAGCTGTTTTTT. This translates into CATALPSGGHGELFF.

The chain links TRBV6-1 to TRBJ2-5; TRBD1 aligns across 7 bases. The J call is doubtful: the DNA matches TRBJ2-7 better. The germline gives CDR1 MNHNS, CDR2 SASEGT. The CDR3 consists of 14 residues. CDR3 region: CASSGTRDSYEQYF. DNA for the CDR3: TGTGCCAGCAGTGGAACCCGGGACAGCTACGAGCAGTACTTC.